Listed below are T cell receptor beta chains from one sample, sequenced in a study of blood T cell repertoires in COVID-19. Libraries were prepared by immunoSEQ multiplex PCR; TCRdb keeps only in-frame clonotypes and omits some of them. In the table there are 65,000 to 90,000 clones, over 80% of which are singletons. Sequencing was carried out using peripheral blood. The source of these receptors is a woman over 75 with acute or convalescent COVID-19. Both conserved end residues are part of each CDR3. Fields, in order: clone size, J gene, D gene, V gene, CDR3 protein, CDR3 DNA. D genes are given only for firm matches. Clone size is shown for a subset of rows, as once, few, many or a class of expanded clone.

few | TRBJ2-7 | - | TRBV28 | CASSGDAGTQYF | TGTGCCAGCAGTGGGGACGCGGGAACCCAGTACTTC
- | TRBJ2-2 | TRBD1 | TRBV23-1 | CASIPGQRNTGELFF | TGCGCCAGCATACCGGGACAGAGAAACACCGGGGAGCTGTTTTTT
- | TRBJ2-1 | - | TRBV6-5 | CASTGQTSHNEQFF | TGTGCCAGCACGGGTCAGACCAGTCACAATGAGCAGTTCTTC
- | TRBJ2-1 | - | TRBV19 | CASGQGIWEQFF | TGTGCCAGTGGTCAGGGTATTTGGGAGCAGTTCTTC
- | TRBJ1-6 | - | TRBV11-2 | CASSLQGVGSPLHF | TGTGCCAGCAGCCTCCAGGGTGTAGGATCACCCCTCCACTTT
- | TRBJ1-6 | TRBD1 | TRBV7-3 | CASSWDSANSPLHF | TGTGCCAGCAGCTGGGACAGCGCAAATTCACCCCTCCACTTT
- | TRBJ2-2 | TRBD1 | TRBV2 | CASSAGQGYTGELFF | TGTGCCAGCAGCGCTGGACAGGGGTACACCGGGGAGCTGTTTTTT
- | TRBJ1-2 | TRBD1 | TRBV18 | CASSPRPRDRNYGYTF | TGTGCCAGCTCACCACGACCGCGGGACAGAAACTATGGCTACACCTTC
- | TRBJ1-2 | - | TRBV10-2 | CASSESAGQGGYTF | TGCGCCAGCAGTGAGTCGGCAGGGCAGGGGGGCTACACCTTC
- | TRBJ2-7 | TRBD2 | TRBV11-2 | CASSLGLADLYEQYF | TGTGCCAGCAGCTTGGGACTAGCGGACTTATACGAGCAGTACTTC
- | TRBJ2-5 | - | TRBV2 | CASNSQETQYF | TGTGCCAGCAATTCGCAAGAGACCCAGTACTTC
- | TRBJ2-7 | - | TRBV5-4 | CASSVQDSYEQYF | TGTGCCAGCAGTGTCCAGGACAGCTACGAGCAGTACTTC
- | TRBJ2-1 | - | TRBV5-1 | CASSLVPGSSYNEQFF | TGCGCCAGCAGCTTGGTTCCCGGGAGCTCCTACAATGAGCAGTTCTTC
- | TRBJ2-5 | - | TRBV13 | CASSLGTSWATQYF | TGTGCCAGCAGCTTGGGCACGAGCTGGGCGACCCAGTACTTC
- | TRBJ1-3 | TRBD1 | TRBV5-1 | CASSSQGQGSGNTIYF | TGCGCCAGCAGCTCCCAGGGACAGGGCTCTGGAAACACCATATATTTT
- | TRBJ1-6 | TRBD1 | TRBV6-5 | CASRRDRANSPLHF | TGTGCCAGCAGGAGGGACAGGGCCAATTCACCCCTCCACTTT
once | TRBJ2-2 | TRBD1 | TRBV9 | CASTGQGGTGELFF | TGTGCCAGCACTGGACAGGGAGGCACCGGGGAGCTGTTTTTT
- | TRBJ2-3 | TRBD2 | TRBV7-2 | CASRDLSGSGTQYF | TGTGCCAGCAGGGACCTCAGCGGGAGTGGTACGCAGTATTTT
- | TRBJ1-2 | - | TRBV6-5 | CASSYSADRNYGYTF | TGTGCCAGCAGTTACTCGGCAGACAGAAACTATGGCTACACCTTC
once | TRBJ2-5 | TRBD2 | TRBV9 | CASSVASTSRETQYF | TGTGCCAGCAGCGTAGCTTCGACTAGCCGGGAGACCCAGTACTTC
- | TRBJ2-5 | TRBD2 | TRBV7-2 | CASSPLPGGPGETQYF | TGTGCCAGCAGCCCCTTGCCGGGAGGGCCAGGGGAGACCCAGTACTTC
- | TRBJ1-1 | - | TRBV6-1 | CASSEAGRGNTEAFF | TGTGCCAGCAGTGAAGCGGGCAGGGGGAACACTGAAGCTTTCTTT
- | TRBJ2-1 | - | TRBV29-1 | CSADRSRYNEQFF | TGCAGCGCCGACAGGTCCCGTTACAATGAGCAGTTCTTC
- | TRBJ1-1 | TRBD1 | TRBV2 | CASSSTGTGDTEAFF | TGTGCCAGCAGTTCTACCGGGACAGGGGACACTGAAGCTTTCTTT
- | TRBJ2-7 | - | TRBV10-2 | CASSEGTPYEQYF | TGCGCCAGCAGTGAAGGGACACCCTACGAGCAGTACTTC
- | TRBJ2-1 | TRBD1 | TRBV20-1 | CSASSPGRGPLSSYNEQFF | TGCAGTGCTAGTTCCCCCGGCAGGGGGCCCCTGAGCTCCTACAATGAGCAGTTCTTC
- | TRBJ1-2 | - | TRBV29-1 | CSVRVEDGYTF | TGCAGCGTCCGCGTAGAAGATGGCTACACCTTC
- | TRBJ2-1 | - | TRBV4-3 | CASSRELRNEQFF | TGCGCCAGCAGCCGCGAACTCCGGAATGAGCAGTTCTTC
- | TRBJ2-2 | - | TRBV2 | CASSLLVTGELFF | TGTGCCAGCAGTTTACTAGTCACCGGGGAGCTGTTTTTT
- | TRBJ2-7 | - | TRBV7-2 | CASSLAMGQNYEQYF | TGTGCCAGCAGCTTAGCCATGGGACAAAACTACGAGCAGTACTTC
- | TRBJ2-5 | TRBD2 | TRBV6-5 | CAISSGSAFVGTQYF | TGTGCCATCAGTAGCGGGAGTGCCTTCGTTGGGACCCAGTACTTC
- | TRBJ2-7 | TRBD1 | TRBV4-3 | CASSLRTGEYEQYF | TGCGCCAGCAGCCTGAGGACAGGGGAATACGAGCAGTACTTC